Below are 25 T cell receptor beta chains sequenced from a single sample in a study of cytomegalovirus exposure and HLA in healthy donors. It was with 60 Vbeta and 13 Jbeta primers that the PCR ran. Data came from immunoSEQ multiplex PCR; TCRdb stores just in-frame clones and leaves some out. Among roughly 78,000 clones, roughly 60% were seen once, and the ten largest hold 5% to 6%. Sequencing was done on a sample of PBMCs. All receptors derive from a man aged 25 to 45 in good health and CMV-seropositive.

This chain connects TRBV4-2 to TRBJ2-7, with D perhaps TRBD1 (5 bases). The V and J ends lost 0 bases and 3 bases respectively, with 12 bases between them. Germline values: CDR1 LGHNA, CDR2 YNFKEQ. This CDR3 is built from 15 residues. The CDR3 bases are TGTGCCAGCAGCCAAGAGAAGGGGAAACTCTACGAGCAGTACTTC. Translating it yields CASSQEKGKLYEQYF.

The chain has TRBV19 and TRBJ2-7, with 7 bases identical to TRBD2. Germline V gene data show CDR1 as LNHDA and CDR2 as SQIVND (reference sequence). This CDR3 has 13 amino acids. The junction had 4 bases not matched to a gene; V was cut back by 5 bases and J by 3 bases. The DNA for the CDR3 is TGTGCCAGTAGTTATCGGGGGGACTACGAGCAGTACTTC. This sequence encodes CASSYRGDYEQYF.

This chain links TRBV18 with TRBJ1-2, with D uncertain. Trimming removed 3 bases at V and 0 bases at J, with 8 bases between. The CDR3 is 14 residues long. Germline V CDR1 and CDR2: KGHSH, LQKENI. Here the CDR3 DNA reads TGTGCCAGCTCACCGGGCGGGGCTAACTATGGCTACACCTTC. Translating it yields CASSPGGANYGYTF.

This chain connects TRBV19 to TRBJ2-3; TRBD1 agrees at 10 bases. CDR1 is LNHDA, CDR2 SQIVND, per germline (reference sequence). V was pared by 6 bases and J by 5 bases, with 2 bases of the junction left unmatched. The CDR3 has 13 amino acids. CDR3 residues: CASRDRGKDTQYF. DNA of the CDR3: TGTGCCAGTAGGGACAGGGGGAAAGATACGCAGTATTTT.

The chain recombines TRBV10-1 with TRBJ1-1, with a weak D call TRBD1 (5 bases). CDR1 WNHNN and CDR2 SYGVQD come from the germline V gene (reference sequence). This CDR3 spans 14 amino acids. Trimming shortened V by 3 bases and J by 5 bases, and 13 bases separated the two germline ends. The CDR3 DNA reads as TGCGCCAGCAGTGAAGCAGGGCTGGATACTGAAGCTTTCTTT. This gives the protein CASSEAGLDTEAFF.

The V and J genes are TRBV4-1 and TRBJ2-7; D unresolved. CDR3 length: 11 amino acids. Trimming pared 0 bases from V and 6 bases from J, leaving 3 bases between. Germline V CDR1 and CDR2: MGHRA, YSYEKL. Here the CDR3 DNA reads TGCGCCAGCAGCCAAGATAGCGAGCAGTACTTC. This codes for CASSQDSEQYF.

This clone came up once. The rearrangement uses TRBV18 and TRBJ2-7, with D perhaps TRBD2 (5 bases). Germline lookup yields CDR1 KGHSH and CDR2 LQKENI. This CDR3 contains 16 residues. V lost 1 base, J lost 4 bases, and 17 bases lay in between. CDR3 amino acids: CASSPLTPGRDYEQYF. CDR3 coding DNA: TGTGCCAGCTCACCACTTACACCAGGCCGGGATTACGAGCAGTACTTC.

The V call is TRBV5-1, the J call TRBJ2-7; D perhaps matches TRBD2 (6 bases). V was trimmed by 4 bases and J by 7 bases, leaving 12 bases between them. CDR3 size: 12 residues. The germline CDR1 and CDR2 sequences are SGHRS and YFSETQ. CDR3 sequence reads: CASSLSGREQYF. CDR3 coding DNA: TGCGCCAGCAGCCTTTCAGGGAGGGAGCAGTACTTC.

The rearrangement links TRBV4-1 to TRBJ2-2; tentatively, D is TRBD1 (6 bases). Germline CDR1 and CDR2: MGHRA and YSYEKL. V was clipped by 0 bases and J by 5 bases, with 16 bases between them. This CDR3 contains 17 residues. In DNA, the CDR3 is TGCGCCAGCAGCCAAGAGATTGGGGGCCTAGGGACCGGGGAGCTGTTTTTT. Translating gives CASSQEIGGLGTGELFF.

The chain recombines TRBV9 with TRBJ1-3, with 8 bases that match TRBD1. V was pared by 7 bases and J by 3 bases, with 9 bases of the junction left unmatched. The CDR3 is made up of 15 amino acids. CDR1 SGDLS and CDR2 YYNGEE come from the germline V gene. CDR3 coding DNA: TGTGCCAGCGCCCTCGTGGGACAGGATGGAAACACCATATATTTT. Its protein is CASALVGQDGNTIYF. The full variable domain, with the rest looked up from reference TRBV9 and TRBJ1-3, is DSGVTQTPKHLITATGQRVTLRCSPRSGDLSVYWYQQSLDQGLQFLIQYYNGEERAKGNILERFSAQQFPDLHSELNLSSLELGDSALYFCASALVGQDGNTIYFGEGSWLTVV.

This chain uses TRBV29-1 with TRBJ2-1; 14 bases are shared with TRBD2. CDR3 length: 14 amino acids. Germline V gene sequence: CDR1 SQVTM, CDR2 ANQGSEA. The J segment lost 9 bases and the V segment lost 4 bases, leaving 5 bases of the junction unmatched. CDR3: CSVAGTSGSSEQFF. The CDR3 nucleotides read TGCAGCGTTGCCGGGACTAGCGGGAGCAGTGAGCAGTTCTTC.

This chain joins TRBV6-1 and TRBJ1-1; D is undetermined. V lost 2 bases and J lost 2, with 6 bases in between. Germline CDR1 is MNHNS and CDR2 is SASEGT. The CDR3 loop spans 13 amino acids. CDR3 amino acids: CASSEQVNTEAFF. In nucleotides, the CDR3 is TGTGCCAGCAGTGAACAGGTTAACACTGAAGCTTTCTTT.

The rearrangement joins TRBV2 to TRBJ1-2; possibly TRBD1 for D (6 bases). V lost 8 bases to trimming and J lost 2 bases, with 18 bases between them. The CDR3 length is 15 residues. Germline V gene data show CDR1 as SNHLY and CDR2 as FYNNEI. The CDR3 region has the DNA TGTGCCAGCCCACATCGATCTGGGGGCAACTATGGCTACACCTTC. It specifies CASPHRSGGNYGYTF.

A note on this clone: Other DNA sequences in the sample encode the same CDR3. The V call is TRBV7-2, the J call TRBJ2-7, with D unresolved. Germline values: CDR1 SGHTA, CDR2 FQGNSA. Trimming left V 1 base short and J 0 bases short, with 10 bases between. This CDR3 is 15 amino acids long. This CDR3 is CASSLVDSSSYEQYF. The CDR3 bases are TGTGCCAGCAGCTTAGTAGATTCAAGCTCCTACGAGCAGTACTTC.

This clone has only one observation. One junction end disagrees with the germline gene, perhaps due to a read error. The genes are TRBV29-1 and TRBJ2-2; 16 bases fit TRBD2. Germline V CDR1 and CDR2: SQVTM, ANQGSEA. The CDR3 contains 17 residues. CDR3 in DNA: TGCAGCGTTTCGGGACTAGCGGGGGGGCAGGGCACCGGGGAGCCGTTTTTT. Protein sequence: CSVSGLAGGQGTGEPFF.

The V and J genes are TRBV19 and TRBJ2-3; D is perhaps TRBD2 (6 bases). V was clipped by 1 base and J by 8 bases, with 13 bases between them. CDR3 size: 14 residues. Germline CDR1 LNHDA, CDR2 SQIVND (reference sequence). CDR3 sequence reads: CASSIGAGPFTQYF. CDR3 DNA sequence: TGTGCCAGTAGTATAGGTGCGGGGCCCTTTACGCAGTATTTT.

V gene TRBV11-2 combines with J gene TRBJ2-7; D call uncertain. This CDR3 region has 15 residues. CDR1 SGHAT and CDR2 FQNNGV come from the germline V gene. V was shortened by 5 bases and J by 0 bases, with 14 bases between the two germline ends. CDR3 DNA: TGTGCCAGCAGCACCACGACACAGAGCTCCTACGAGCAGTACTTC. It encodes CASSTTTQSSYEQYF. The full variable domain, with the rest looked up from reference TRBV11-2 and TRBJ2-7, is EAGVAQSPRYKIIEKRQSVAFWCNPISGHATLYWYQQILGQGPKLLIQFQNNGVVDDSQLPKDRFSAERLKGVDSTLKIQPAKLEDSAVYLCASSTTTQSSYEQYFGPGTRLTVT.

The J gene is TRBJ2-6, the V gene TRBV7-3; 7 nucleotides line up with TRBD1. Germline CDR1 is SGHTA and CDR2 is FQGTGA. This CDR3 is 16 amino acids long. V was pared by 4 bases and J by 3 bases, with 6 bases of the junction left unmatched. The CDR3 protein is CASSSGPGGGANVLTF. In DNA, the CDR3 is TGTGCCAGCAGCTCAGGCCCAGGGGGTGGGGCCAACGTCCTGACTTTC.

The CDR3 loop reads CSVVPGGSRETQYF. The CDR3 nucleotides read TGCAGCGTTGTGCCGGGAGGGTCCCGCGAGACCCAGTACTTC. This chain uses TRBV29-1 with TRBJ2-5, with TRBD2 identical over 8 bases. Germline V gene data show CDR1 as SQVTM and CDR2 as ANQGSEA. The CDR3 covers 14 residues. V lost 4 bases, J lost 5 bases, and 9 bases stayed unmatched.

The chain joins TRBV6-5 to TRBJ1-1; the D gene is possibly TRBD1 (6 bases). V was trimmed by 8 bases and J by 4 bases, leaving 14 bases between them. The CDR3 has 13 amino acids. Germline V CDR1 and CDR2: MNHEY, SVGAGI. The CDR3 reads CASSNRDTTEAFF. DNA for the CDR3: TGTGCCAGCTCAAACAGGGATACCACTGAAGCTTTCTTT.

The chain joins TRBV19 to TRBJ1-2, with D possibly TRBD1 on 6 matching bases. The CDR3 length is 15 residues. Trimming took off 5 bases at V and 3 bases at J, with 16 bases between the two ends. Germline CDR1 reads LNHDA; CDR2 reads SQIVND (reference sequence). This CDR3 reads CASSSPRGGHYGYTF. DNA for the CDR3: TGTGCCAGTAGTTCTCCGAGAGGGGGACACTATGGCTACACCTTC.

This clone was seen a few times. The J gene is TRBJ1-5, the V gene TRBV27, with D possibly matching TRBD1 (6 bases). The germline V gene has CDR1 MNHEY and CDR2 SMNVEV (reference sequence). The CDR3 contains 13 residues. Trimming took off 5 bases at V and 6 bases at J, with 11 bases between the two ends. CDR3 DNA sequence: TGTGCCAGCAGTGCACAGGGAGTTCAGCCCCAGCATTTT. It codes for CASSAQGVQPQHF.

This sequence joins TRBV30 and TRBJ1-5; the D gene is possibly TRBD1 (6 bases). Germline assignment: CDR1 GTSNPN and CDR2 SVGIG (reference sequence). V lost 3 bases to trimming and J lost 7 bases, with 10 bases between them. The CDR3 consists of 12 residues. CDR3 nucleotide sequence: TGTGCCTGGAGCCACACAGGGCAGCCCCAGCATTTT. Translating it yields CAWSHTGQPQHF.

The gene calls are TRBV11-3 and TRBJ2-5, with D possibly matching TRBD1 (8 bases). Germline V gene sequence: CDR1 SGHNT, CDR2 YENEEA. The V gene lost 3 bases and the J gene lost 7 bases, with 12 bases spanning the gap. This CDR3 spans 13 amino acids. In DNA form, the CDR3 reads TGTGCCAGCAGCTTGACAGGGGAGGGGACCCAGTACTTC. Amino acid sequence: CASSLTGEGTQYF.

The chain couples TRBV28 to TRBJ2-7; D perhaps matches TRBD1 (5 bases). The CDR3 is made up of 15 amino acids. CDR1 and CDR2 from the germline V gene are MDHEN and SYDVKM. Trimming took off 5 bases at V and 1 base at J, with 15 bases between the two ends. The CDR3: CASSLQQVWSYEQYF. As DNA, the CDR3 is TGTGCCAGCAGTCTTCAACAGGTCTGGTCCTACGAGCAGTACTTC.